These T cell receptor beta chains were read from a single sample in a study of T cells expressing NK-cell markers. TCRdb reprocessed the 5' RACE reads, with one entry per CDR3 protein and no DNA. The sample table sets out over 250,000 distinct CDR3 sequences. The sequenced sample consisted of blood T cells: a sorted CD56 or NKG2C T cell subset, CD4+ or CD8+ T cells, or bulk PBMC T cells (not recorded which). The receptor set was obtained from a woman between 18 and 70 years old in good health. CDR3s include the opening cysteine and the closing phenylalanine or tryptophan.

CDR3 protein: CSVVGLNTGELFF
V gene: TRBV29-1
J gene: TRBJ2-2

CDR3 protein: CASGSSNYGAEAFF
V gene: TRBV12-5
J gene: TRBJ1-1

CDR3 protein: CASSLILAGVYNEQFF
V gene: TRBV7-8
J gene: TRBJ2-1

CDR3 protein: CASSLALGANQPQHF
V gene: TRBV12-3/TRBV12-4
J gene: TRBJ1-5

CDR3 protein: CSVEDRRGQLNEQFF
V gene: TRBV29-1
J gene: TRBJ2-1

CDR3 protein: CASRTHPHNEQFF
V gene: TRBV6-1
J gene: TRBJ2-1

CDR3 protein: CASSSPFAGQGWNTEAFF
V gene: TRBV12-3/TRBV12-4
J gene: TRBJ1-1

CDR3 protein: CSASRGVTDTQYF
V gene: TRBV20-1
J gene: TRBJ2-3

CDR3 protein: CAIRGDVDQPQHF
V gene: TRBV10-3
J gene: TRBJ1-5

CDR3 protein: CAWSVNSREYF
V gene: TRBV30
J gene: TRBJ2-5

CDR3 protein: CASSPFGDTQYF
V gene: TRBV6-6
J gene: TRBJ2-3

CDR3 protein: CSALSGSQNEQFF
V gene: TRBV20-1
J gene: TRBJ2-1

CDR3 protein: CASSLQDRFEETQYF
V gene: TRBV5-5
J gene: TRBJ2-5

CDR3 protein: CAWTSGITGELFF
V gene: TRBV30
J gene: TRBJ2-2

CDR3 protein: CASSALGVDSPLHF
V gene: TRBV9
J gene: TRBJ1-6

CDR3 protein: CASSEGLQETQYF
V gene: TRBV25-1
J gene: TRBJ2-5

CDR3 protein: CSVQGGNQPQHF
V gene: TRBV29-1
J gene: TRBJ1-5

CDR3 protein: CSAWRVGNRNQPQHF
V gene: TRBV20-1
J gene: TRBJ1-5

CDR3 protein: CASSLQGISGELFF
V gene: TRBV4-2
J gene: TRBJ2-2

CDR3 protein: CASSVDRSNEQFF
V gene: TRBV9
J gene: TRBJ2-1

CDR3 protein: CASSFGTVTYNEQFF
V gene: TRBV7-2
J gene: TRBJ2-1

CDR3 protein: CASSSDRDTEAFF
V gene: TRBV2
J gene: TRBJ1-1

CDR3 protein: CASSSEGNTGELFF
V gene: TRBV4-2
J gene: TRBJ2-2

CDR3 protein: CASSFGSDRKIYYEQYF
V gene: TRBV6-2/TRBV6-3
J gene: TRBJ2-7

CDR3 protein: CSAPGLGSETQYF
V gene: TRBV20-1
J gene: TRBJ2-5

CDR3 protein: CSGRQGEKNTEAFF
V gene: TRBV29-1
J gene: TRBJ1-1

CDR3 protein: CASSYSEGGKNEQFF
V gene: TRBV6-2/TRBV6-3
J gene: TRBJ2-1

CDR3 protein: CASSLVGDRVYEQYF
V gene: TRBV12-3/TRBV12-4
J gene: TRBJ2-7

CDR3 protein: CASSLRGEDYGYTF
V gene: TRBV7-2
J gene: TRBJ1-2

CDR3 protein: CASSPGQGSQPQHF
V gene: TRBV5-1
J gene: TRBJ1-5

CDR3 protein: CASSPHGGGLWNEQFF
V gene: TRBV7-9
J gene: TRBJ2-1

CDR3 protein: CASSTLATAGELFF
V gene: TRBV9
J gene: TRBJ2-2

CDR3 protein: CASKDYYNEQFF
V gene: TRBV28
J gene: TRBJ2-1

CDR3 protein: CASSPQTSTETQYF
V gene: TRBV5-1
J gene: TRBJ2-5

CDR3 protein: CASSPQDGEDTQYF
V gene: TRBV7-2
J gene: TRBJ2-3

CDR3 protein: CASKTGPNTGELFF
V gene: TRBV7-7
J gene: TRBJ2-2

CDR3 protein: CSARGILIHIGTYGYTF
V gene: TRBV20-1
J gene: TRBJ1-2

CDR3 protein: CAISEPPGGRDNEQFF
V gene: TRBV10-3
J gene: TRBJ2-1

CDR3 protein: CATKTSGSTDTQYF
V gene: TRBV7-2
J gene: TRBJ2-3

CDR3 protein: CASSPRTRITDTQYF
V gene: TRBV9
J gene: TRBJ2-3

CDR3 protein: CASSPGQGSGEQYF
V gene: TRBV5-1
J gene: TRBJ2-7

CDR3 protein: CASSSGAFITGFF
V gene: TRBV7-9
J gene: TRBJ2-1

CDR3 protein: CATSDSGGHEQFF
V gene: TRBV24-1
J gene: TRBJ2-1

CDR3 protein: CASNPGTLPTDTQYF
V gene: TRBV12-3/TRBV12-4
J gene: TRBJ2-3

CDR3 protein: CASSREGGNTEAFF
V gene: TRBV5-1
J gene: TRBJ1-1

CDR3 protein: CASCPSPGETQYF
V gene: TRBV11-2
J gene: TRBJ2-5

CDR3 protein: CASSYRTDRGRGYGYTF
V gene: TRBV6-5
J gene: TRBJ1-2

CDR3 protein: CASSYGSGGEKLFF
V gene: TRBV6-5
J gene: TRBJ1-4

CDR3 protein: CASSPVGQGAYGYTF
V gene: TRBV5-1
J gene: TRBJ1-2

CDR3 protein: CSARESDTGELFF
V gene: TRBV20-1
J gene: TRBJ2-2